This entry lists 13 T cell receptor beta chains sequenced from one sample in a study of shared clonotypes between healthy human individuals. Sequencing used immunoSEQ multiplex PCR; TCRdb keeps in-frame clones, though not all of them. The repertoire includes 600,000 to 750,000 clones, about two thirds of them detected once, and 1.8% sits in the top ten. The sequenced material came from memory CD4+ T cells sorted from blood. As to subset: CD45RA-negative fraction. These receptors came from a woman aged 25 to 39 in good health.

This clone was counted between two and nine times. This sequence joins TRBV5-1 and TRBJ1-1; possible D gene TRBD1, 6 bases. The CDR3 totals 15 residues. Germline CDR1 reads SGHRS; CDR2 reads YFSETQ. The V gene lost 3 bases and the J gene lost 3 bases, with 15 bases spanning the gap. CDR3 sequence (DNA): TGCGCCAGCAGCTCACAGGAACCAGGGGACACTGAAGCTTTCTTT. Translation gives CASSSQEPGDTEAFF. The variable domain in full, completed from reference TRBV5-1 and TRBJ1-1, reads KAGVTQTPRYLIKTRGQQVTLSCSPISGHRSVSWYQQTPGQGLQFLFEYFSETQRNKGNFPGRFSGRQFSNSRSEMNVSTLELGDSALYLCASSSQEPGDTEAFFGQGTRLTVV.

The rearrangement joins TRBV15 to TRBJ2-5; 11 bases agree with TRBD2. The CDR3 loop spans 15 amino acids. The V gene's germline CDR1 is LNHNV and CDR2 YYDKDF (reference sequence). J was trimmed by 1 base and V by 8 bases; bases with no gene match: 6. Here the CDR3 reads CATANSGRVQETQYF. Here the CDR3 DNA reads TGTGCCACCGCAAATAGCGGGAGGGTCCAAGAGACCCAGTACTTC. Together with reference TRBV15 and TRBJ2-5, the CDR3 gives the full variable domain: DAMVIQNPRYQVTQFGKPVTLSCSQTLNHNVMYWYQQKSSQAPKLLFHYYDKDFNNEADTPDNFQSRRPNTSFCFLDIRSPGLGDTAMYLCATANSGRVQETQYFGPGTRLLVL.

The J gene is TRBJ2-5, the V gene TRBV11-2, with 13 bases identical to TRBD2. Germline-derived CDR1 and CDR2 are SGHAT and FQNNGV. This CDR3 has 18 amino acids. Losses at the gene ends were 4 bases for V and 2 bases for J; bases not matched to a gene: 10. CDR3 bases: TGTGCCAGCAGCTCCGGGACAACTAGCGGGAGGGGTCAAGAGACCCAGTACTTC. Translated: CASSSGTTSGRGQETQYF.

The J gene is TRBJ1-1, the V gene TRBV28, with TRBD1 matching over 7 bases. The CDR3 extends over 16 amino acids. Per the germline V gene, CDR1 is MDHEN and CDR2 is SYDVKM. Trimming removed 10 bases from V and 2 bases from J; junction bases left unmatched: 16. CDR3 protein: CAISPGQLRFNTEAFF. CDR3 coding DNA: TGTGCCATATCGCCGGGACAGCTACGCTTTAACACTGAAGCTTTCTTT.

With respect to this clone: The same CDR3 can be traced to other DNA sequences in this sample. The chain links TRBV28 to TRBJ2-3; perhaps TRBD1 as D (7 bases). This CDR3 region has 15 residues. V lost 3 bases and J lost 3, with 13 bases in between. The germline gives CDR1 MDHEN, CDR2 SYDVKM. The CDR3: CASSFGRGVTDTQYF. The CDR3 DNA sequence: TGTGCCAGCAGTTTCGGCAGGGGGGTAACAGATACGCAGTATTTT.

The rearrangement joins TRBV11-3 to TRBJ1-1, with D maybe TRBD1 (6 bases). Looked up from germline, CDR1 is SGHNT and CDR2 is YENEEA. The CDR3 is 14 amino acids. V lost 5 bases to trimming and J lost 1 base, with 11 bases between them. The CDR3 region has the DNA TGTGCCAGCAGCCCGACAGGAGCGAACACTGAAGCTTTCTTT. It specifies CASSPTGANTEAFF. Full variable domain (remainder filled in from reference TRBV11-3 and TRBJ1-1): EAGVVQSPRYKIIEKKQPVAFWCNPISGHNTLYWYLQNLGQGPELLIRYENEEAVDDSQLPKDRFSAERLKGVDSTLKIQPAELGDSAVYLCASSPTGANTEAFFGQGTRLTVV.

In this sample, this clone turned up a few times. The rearrangement links TRBV5-4 to TRBJ1-2; D is unclear. The CDR3 length is 12 residues. V shed 4 bases and J shed 2 bases, with 6 bases lying between them. Per the germline V gene, CDR1 is SGHNT and CDR2 is YYREEE (reference sequence). The DNA for the CDR3 is TGTGCCAGCAGCCCGGACAACTATGGCTACACCTTC. Protein: CASSPDNYGYTF.

V usage is TRBV2 and J usage is TRBJ1-1; D remains ambiguous. The germline gives CDR1 SNHLY, CDR2 FYNNEI. The CDR3 covers 13 residues. V was trimmed by 3 bases and J by 4 bases, leaving 9 bases between them. The CDR3 sequence: CASSEGRPTEAFF. The CDR3 DNA sequence: TGTGCCAGCAGTGAGGGCAGGCCCACTGAAGCTTTCTTT.

The sample holds a few counts of this clone. J is TRBJ2-7 and V is TRBV7-6, with D uncertain. Trimming pared 5 bases from V and 2 bases from J, leaving 16 bases between. The CDR3 is 15 amino acids. Germline V gene lookup returns CDR1 SGHVS and CDR2 FNYEAQ. CDR3 protein: CASSPGPGQAYEQYF. CDR3 nucleotide sequence: TGTGCCAGCAGCCCGGGCCCCGGGCAAGCCTACGAGCAGTACTTC.

V usage is TRBV5-4 and J usage is TRBJ1-5; a weak D match, TRBD1 (5 bases). Trimming took 0 bases from V and 6 from J, leaving 10 bases between them. Germline V gene data show CDR1 as SGHNT and CDR2 as YYREEE (reference sequence). The CDR3 totals 14 residues. This CDR3 is CASSLGGTGQPQHF. The CDR3 region has the DNA TGTGCCAGCAGCTTGGGAGGGACCGGTCAGCCCCAGCATTTT.

The chain is built from TRBV29-1 and TRBJ2-2, with D uncertain. The ends were cut back, 4 bases at V and 4 bases at J, with 10 bases in the middle. Germline values: CDR1 SQVTM, CDR2 ANQGSEA. CDR3 size: 13 residues. This CDR3 is CSVGLFATGELFF. The CDR3 DNA sequence: TGCAGCGTTGGTCTCTTTGCCACCGGGGAGCTGTTTTTT.

The chain recombines TRBV21-1 with TRBJ2-7; the D call TRBD1 from the table was never checked on the DNA. TRBV21-1 is a pseudogene locus. The CDR3 sequence is 16 residues long. The CDR3 DNA reads TGTGCCAGCAGCAACCTAAGGGACAGGGCCCCCCACGAGCAGTACTTC. The encoded protein is CASSNLRDRAPHEQYF.

Points on this clone: The likely explanation is a read error, given a far larger clone one base away. In the same sample, other DNA sequences code for this CDR3. This chain uses TRBV5-8 with TRBJ2-5; no definite D call. CDR1 is SGHTS and CDR2 is YDEGEE in the germline V gene. V was shortened by 0 bases and J by 0 bases, with 3 bases between the two germline ends. The CDR3 totals 13 residues. Here the CDR3 reads CASSLGDQETQYF. The CDR3 DNA is TGTGCCAGCAGCTTGGGGGACCAAGAGACCCAGTACTTC.